This TCR beta chain was identified during a study of cytomegalovirus exposure and HLA in healthy donors. Findings and limits, study-wide: Researchers counted around 180 TCR beta chains as cytomegalovirus-associated. It was confirmed in vitro that a few of the CMV-associated chains were specific for CMV antigens. As was reported, the classifier diagnosed cytomegalovirus status with high specificity and sensitivity.

Some clones are missing from TCRdb's copy, which holds only in-frame ones; the method was immunoSEQ multiplex PCR. The sample shows some 260,000 clones, more than 75% of them seen only once. Germline CDR1 and CDR2: SGHDT and YYEEEE. This CDR3 contains 19 residues. The ends lost 3 bases at V and 3 bases at J; junction bases unmatched: 17. Comment on this clone: Its specificity is unknown.

The gene calls are TRBV5-6 and TRBJ1-4; 7 bases fit TRBD1. The TCR comes from a man aged 18 to 30 in good health and CMV-seropositive. Sequencing was done on a sample of PBMCs. CDR3 residues: CASSSFTGAPFFSNEKLFF. The CDR3, as DNA: TGTGCCAGCAGCTCTTTCACAGGGGCCCCTTTCTTTTCTAATGAAAAACTGTTTTTT. Complete variable domain (other parts from reference TRBV5-6 and TRBJ1-4): DAGVTQSPTHLIKTRGQQVTLRCSPKSGHDTVSWYQQALGQGPQFIFQYYEEEERQRGNFPDRFSGHQFPNYSSELNVNALLLGDSALYLCASSSFTGAPFFSNEKLFFGSGTQLSVL.